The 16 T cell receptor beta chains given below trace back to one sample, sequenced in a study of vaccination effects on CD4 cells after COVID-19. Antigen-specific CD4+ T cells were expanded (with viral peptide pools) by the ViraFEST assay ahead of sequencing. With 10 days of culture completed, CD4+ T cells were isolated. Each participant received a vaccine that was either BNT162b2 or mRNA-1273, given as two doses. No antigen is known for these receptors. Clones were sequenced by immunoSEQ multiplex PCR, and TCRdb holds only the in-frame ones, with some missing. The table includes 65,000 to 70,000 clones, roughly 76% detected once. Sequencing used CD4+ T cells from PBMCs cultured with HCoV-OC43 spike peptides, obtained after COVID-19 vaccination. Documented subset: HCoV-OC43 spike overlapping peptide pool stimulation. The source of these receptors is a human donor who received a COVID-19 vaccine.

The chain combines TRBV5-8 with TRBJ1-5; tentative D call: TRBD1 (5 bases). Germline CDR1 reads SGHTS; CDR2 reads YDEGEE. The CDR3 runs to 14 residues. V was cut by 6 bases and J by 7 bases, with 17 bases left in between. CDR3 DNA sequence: TGTGCCAGCACCCCTCGAGGGGTCCTCCAGCCCCAGCATTTT. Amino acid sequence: CASTPRGVLQPQHF.

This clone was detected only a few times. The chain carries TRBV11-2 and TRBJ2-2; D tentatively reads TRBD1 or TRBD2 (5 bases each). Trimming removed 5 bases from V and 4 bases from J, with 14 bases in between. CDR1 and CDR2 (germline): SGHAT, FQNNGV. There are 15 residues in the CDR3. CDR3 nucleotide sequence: TGTGCCAGCAGCCAGGAACCGGGGACCACCGGGGAGCTGTTTTTT. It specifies CASSQEPGTTGELFF.

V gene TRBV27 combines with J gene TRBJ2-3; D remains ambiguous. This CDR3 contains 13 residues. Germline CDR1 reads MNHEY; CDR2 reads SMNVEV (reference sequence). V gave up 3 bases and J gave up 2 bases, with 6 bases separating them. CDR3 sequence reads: CASSFYHTDTQYF. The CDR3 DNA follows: TGTGCCAGCAGTTTCTACCACACAGATACGCAGTATTTT.

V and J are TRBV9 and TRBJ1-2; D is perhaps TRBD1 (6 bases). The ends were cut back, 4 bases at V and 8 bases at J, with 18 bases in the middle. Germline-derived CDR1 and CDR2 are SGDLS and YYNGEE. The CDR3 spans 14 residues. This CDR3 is CASSRDNPSWGYTF. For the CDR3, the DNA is TGTGCCAGCAGCCGGGACAACCCTTCGTGGGGCTACACCTTC.

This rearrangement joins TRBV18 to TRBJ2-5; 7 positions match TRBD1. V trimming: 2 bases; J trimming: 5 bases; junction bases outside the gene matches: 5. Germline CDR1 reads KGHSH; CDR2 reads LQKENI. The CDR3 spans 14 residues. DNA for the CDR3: TGTGCCAGCTCACCAACGACAGGGCGGGAGACCCAGTACTTC. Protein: CASSPTTGRETQYF.

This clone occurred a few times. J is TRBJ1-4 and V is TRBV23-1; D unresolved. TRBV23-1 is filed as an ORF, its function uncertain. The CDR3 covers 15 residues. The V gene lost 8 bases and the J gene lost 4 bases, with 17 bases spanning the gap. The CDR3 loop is CASLLSGPINEKLFF. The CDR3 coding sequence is TGCGCCAGCCTCTTGAGTGGGCCGATTAATGAAAAACTGTTTTTT.

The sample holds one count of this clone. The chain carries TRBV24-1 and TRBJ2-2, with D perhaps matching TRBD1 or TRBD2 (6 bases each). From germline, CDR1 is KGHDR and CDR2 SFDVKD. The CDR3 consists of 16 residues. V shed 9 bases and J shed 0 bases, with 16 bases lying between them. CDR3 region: CATDGGSGTNTGELFF. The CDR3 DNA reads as TGTGCCACCGACGGGGGCTCGGGGACGAACACCGGGGAGCTGTTTTTT.

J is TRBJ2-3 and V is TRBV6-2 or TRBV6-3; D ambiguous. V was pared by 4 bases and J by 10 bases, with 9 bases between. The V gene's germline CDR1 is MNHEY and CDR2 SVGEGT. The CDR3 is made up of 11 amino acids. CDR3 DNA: TGTGCCAGCAGTTCAGTCCGTGCGCAGTATTTT. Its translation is CASSSVRAQYF.

The CDR3 region is CASREHSLNTGELFF. CDR3 coding DNA: TGTGCCAGCAGGGAGCACAGTTTAAACACCGGGGAGCTGTTTTTT. The chain links TRBV2 to TRBJ2-2; D is undetermined. V gave up 6 bases and J gave up 2 bases, with 13 bases separating them. CDR1 SNHLY and CDR2 FYNNEI come from the germline V gene. The CDR3 covers 15 residues.

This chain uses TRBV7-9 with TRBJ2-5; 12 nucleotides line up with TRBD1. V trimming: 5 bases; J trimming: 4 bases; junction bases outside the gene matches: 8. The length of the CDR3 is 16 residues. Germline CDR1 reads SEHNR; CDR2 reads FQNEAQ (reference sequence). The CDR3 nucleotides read TGTGCCAGCAGCAAATCCGGGACAGGGGGCATAGAGACCCAGTACTTC. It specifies CASSKSGTGGIETQYF. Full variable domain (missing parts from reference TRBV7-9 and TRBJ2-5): DTGVSQNPRHKITKRGQNVTFRCDPISEHNRLYWYRQTLGQGPEFLTYFQNEAQLEKSRLLSDRFSAERPKGSFSTLEIQRTEQGDSAMYLCASSKSGTGGIETQYFGPGTRLLVL.

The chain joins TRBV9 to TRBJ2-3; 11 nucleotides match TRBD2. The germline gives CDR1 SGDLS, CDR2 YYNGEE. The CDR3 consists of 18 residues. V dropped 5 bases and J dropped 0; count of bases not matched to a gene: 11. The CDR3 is CASSRTSGGSSSTDTQYF. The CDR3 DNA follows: TGTGCCAGCAGTCGTACTAGCGGGGGCAGTTCTAGCACAGATACGCAGTATTTT.

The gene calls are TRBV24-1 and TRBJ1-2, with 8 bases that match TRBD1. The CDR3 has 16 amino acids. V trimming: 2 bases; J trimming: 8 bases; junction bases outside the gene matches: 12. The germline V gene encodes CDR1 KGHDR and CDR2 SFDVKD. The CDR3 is CATSDSPSLTGDGYTF. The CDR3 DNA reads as TGTGCCACCAGTGATTCCCCTTCTTTGACAGGGGACGGCTACACCTTC.

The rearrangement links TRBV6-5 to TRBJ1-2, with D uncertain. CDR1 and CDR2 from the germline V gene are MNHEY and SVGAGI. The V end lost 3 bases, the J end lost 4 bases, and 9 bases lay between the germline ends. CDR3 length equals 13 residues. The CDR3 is CASSYQRSYGYTF. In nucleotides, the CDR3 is TGTGCCAGCAGTTATCAACGGTCCTATGGCTACACCTTC.

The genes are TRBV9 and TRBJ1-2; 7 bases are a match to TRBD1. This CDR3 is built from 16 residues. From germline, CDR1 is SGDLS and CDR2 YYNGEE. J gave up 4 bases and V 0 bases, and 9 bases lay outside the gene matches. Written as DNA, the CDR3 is TGTGCCAGCAGCGTAGGAATAGGGGGCTCGGGCTATGGCTACACCTTC. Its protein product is CASSVGIGGSGYGYTF.

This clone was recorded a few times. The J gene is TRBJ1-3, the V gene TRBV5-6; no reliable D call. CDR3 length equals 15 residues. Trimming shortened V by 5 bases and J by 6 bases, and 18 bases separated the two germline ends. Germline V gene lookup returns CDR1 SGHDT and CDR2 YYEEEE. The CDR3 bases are TGTGCCAGCAGAAGCGTATGGCTCATGGAAAACACCATATATTTT. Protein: CASRSVWLMENTIYF.

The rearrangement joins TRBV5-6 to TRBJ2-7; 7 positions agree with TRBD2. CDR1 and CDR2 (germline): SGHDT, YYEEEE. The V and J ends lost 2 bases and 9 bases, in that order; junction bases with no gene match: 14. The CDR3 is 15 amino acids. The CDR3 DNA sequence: TGTGCCAGCAGCTTTACGGGGGACCCTGCGGGAGTGCAGTACGTC. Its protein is CASSFTGDPAGVQYV.